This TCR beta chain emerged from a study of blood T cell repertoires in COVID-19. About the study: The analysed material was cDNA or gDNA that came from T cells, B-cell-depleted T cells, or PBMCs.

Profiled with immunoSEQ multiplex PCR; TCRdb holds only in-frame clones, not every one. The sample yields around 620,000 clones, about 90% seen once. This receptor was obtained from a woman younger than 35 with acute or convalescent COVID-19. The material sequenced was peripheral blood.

The CDR3: CASSPGPGEAFF. DNA of the CDR3: TGTGCCAGCAGCCCCGGTCCAGGAGAAGCTTTCTTT. The V and J genes are TRBV13 and TRBJ1-1; D is ambiguous. Germline V lookup: CDR1 PRHDT, CDR2 FYEKMQ (reference sequence). Trimming removed 5 bases at V and 8 bases at J, with 12 bases between. The CDR3 totals 12 residues.